This is a list of T cell receptor beta chains from one sample in a study of blood T cell repertoires in COVID-19. TCRdb's copy holds only in-frame clones and misses some; the assay was immunoSEQ multiplex PCR. The sample yields about 170,000 clones, just under 95% seen once. Sequencing input: peripheral blood. These receptors were collected from a woman between 45 and 65 years old with acute or convalescent COVID-19. The CDR3 runs from the conserved cysteine through the conserved F or W. The order of the fields is J gene, V gene, CDR3 protein.

TRBJ1-4 | TRBV24-1 | CATSQQGDEKLFF
TRBJ1-2 | TRBV9 | CASSVGQTPNGYTF
TRBJ2-1 | TRBV2 | CASTNTRDSGNFYEQFF
TRBJ2-1 | TRBV3-1/TRBV3-2 | CASSLGTSGRFHEQFF
TRBJ1-6 | TRBV28 | CASGQGIAPLHF
TRBJ2-4 | TRBV6-1 | CASSEVTGKAKNIQYF
TRBJ1-3 | TRBV4-1 | CASSRLGAGNTIYF
TRBJ2-1 | TRBV6-5 | CASSYWEGHNEQFF
TRBJ2-1 | TRBV6-6 | CASNRGYLNEQFF
TRBJ2-7 | TRBV6-1 | CASSELPGFYEQYF
TRBJ2-3 | TRBV13 | CASSPGTSKTDTQYF
TRBJ1-1 | TRBV30 | CAWSVTQGITEAFF
TRBJ2-5 | TRBV5-4 | CASSLVREGPETQYF
TRBJ1-1 | TRBV4-3 | CASSQDEEENTEAFF
TRBJ2-2 | TRBV12-3/TRBV12-4 | CASSFHSAGELFF
TRBJ1-2 | TRBV7-9 | CASSLRHLPSDGYTF
TRBJ2-7 | TRBV12-5 | CATLTREIPYEQYF
TRBJ1-1 | TRBV11-3 | CASSLGHTEAFF
TRBJ1-1 | TRBV27 | CASSLTEGEEAFF
TRBJ1-1 | TRBV12-3/TRBV12-4 | CASSPPGGSEAFF
TRBJ1-4 | TRBV3-1/TRBV3-2 | CASSPARGTTNEKLFF
TRBJ2-4 | TRBV9 | CASSPGQTAKNIQYF